Listed here are 28 T cell receptor beta chains from one sample, sequenced in a study of T cells in Graves' hyperthyroidism and ophthalmopathy. Regions amplified from RNA transcripts were the TCR beta CDR3 regions. HTBI primers were used for first-round RT-PCR of the TCR CDR3. TCRdb re-analysed the multiplex PCR reads in MiXCR, keeping a single row per CDR3 protein. This table has 700,000 or so distinct CDR3 sequences, roughly 15% appearing once. Sequenced: blood. The receptor source for this set is a man aged 18 to 29 with Graves' hyperthyroidism.

In this sample, this clonotype turned up many times. The rearrangement links TRBV27 to TRBJ2-1; the D gene is possibly TRBD2 (5 bases). CDR3 length: 14 amino acids. In germline, CDR1 is MNHEY, CDR2 SMNVEV (reference sequence). V lost 5 bases to trimming and J lost 4 bases, with 12 bases between them. The chain's CDR3 is CASSPLDYYNEQFF. In nucleotides, the CDR3 is TGTGCCAGCAGTCCTCTTGACTATTACAATGAGCAGTTCTTC.

This clonotype was observed a handful of times. The gene calls are TRBV6-5 and TRBJ2-5; 8 bases map to TRBD2. In germline, CDR1 is MNHEY, CDR2 SVGAGI. V shed 4 bases, J shed 4 bases, and the junction held 8 bases outside the gene matches. This CDR3 has 15 amino acids. The CDR3 bases are TGTGCCAGCAGTTCCGAGCGGGAGACAGGAGAGACCCAGTACTTC. Translating gives CASSSERETGETQYF.

This clonotype has at least ten counts. The V gene is TRBV28, the J gene TRBJ1-5, with D perhaps TRBD1 (5 bases). The germline V gene encodes CDR1 MDHEN and CDR2 SYDVKM. V was shortened by 5 bases and J by 4 bases, with 21 bases between the two germline ends. This CDR3 has 17 residues. Here the CDR3 DNA reads TGTGCCAGCAGTGTCCGGGTCTCCTCCGGGGCTAATCAGCCCCAGCATTTT. Translating gives CASSVRVSSGANQPQHF.

This clonotype occurred a few times. V is TRBV4-2 and J is TRBJ2-7; tentatively, D is TRBD1 (5 bases). CDR3 length: 15 residues. The germline V gene encodes CDR1 LGHNA and CDR2 YNFKEQ. V was clipped by 0 bases and J by 6 bases, with 15 bases between them. CDR3 in DNA: TGTGCCAGCAGCCAAGATGTCGGCAGGGTCGGCGAGCAGTACTTC. Translated, it gives CASSQDVGRVGEQYF.

A few counts support this clonotype. The V gene is TRBV24-1, the J gene TRBJ2-3; perhaps TRBD1 as D (6 bases). This CDR3 is built from 14 residues. CDR1 is KGHDR and CDR2 is SFDVKD in the germline V gene. Between the trimmed V and J ends, which lost 9 bases and 1 base, there was a span of 13 bases. DNA for the CDR3: TGTGCCACCGGGTCGACAGGAGGCACAGATACGCAGTATTTT. Protein sequence: CATGSTGGTDTQYF.

This clonotype showed up just a few times. The conserved phenylalanine or tryptophan is not found at the CDR3 terminus, so this likely reflects a read error. This chain connects TRBV12-3 or TRBV12-4 to TRBJ1-5; TRBD1 matches at 8 bases. The CDR3 is 15 amino acids. Losses at the gene ends were 6 bases for V and 6 bases for J; bases not matched to a gene: 10. Here the CDR3 reads CASSPSDRGFQPQHS. The CDR3 nucleotides are TGTGCCAGCAGCCCTAGCGACAGGGGATTTCAGCCCCAGCATTCT.

This clonotype was seen more than once but under ten times. The chain couples TRBV3-1 to TRBJ2-7, with D possibly being TRBD2 (7 bases). CDR1 is LGHDT, CDR2 YNNKEL, per germline (reference sequence). This CDR3 contains 16 residues. V was pared by 4 bases and J by 0 bases, with 16 bases between. The CDR3 loop reads CASSRRGGKLSYEQYF. The CDR3 DNA reads as TGTGCCAGCAGCCGAAGGGGGGGGAAACTCTCCTACGAGCAGTACTTC.

A remark on this clonotype: This sequence may be a read error, since a much larger clone differs from it by one base. The chain links TRBV6-2 or TRBV6-3 to TRBJ2-2; 7 nucleotides line up with TRBD1. The CDR3 extends over 14 amino acids. J was trimmed by 6 bases and V by 8 bases; bases with no gene match: 9. In germline, CDR1 is MNHEY, CDR2 SVGEGT. The DNA of the CDR3 is TGTGCCAGCTGCGACAGGGTTAACGCCGGGGAGCTGTTTTTT. This sequence encodes CASCDRVNAGELFF.

In the case of this clonotype: The junction and the germline gene differ at one end; a read error may be behind it. The chain joins TRBV9 to TRBJ2-5; D is ambiguous. Germline lookup yields CDR1 SGDLS and CDR2 YYNGEE. CDR3 length: 15 residues. In DNA, the CDR3 is TGTGCCAGCAGCGCCCAAGACTTCTACCAAGAGACCCAGCACTTC. Amino acid sequence: CASSAQDFYQETQHF.

This clonotype occurred many times. This chain joins TRBV15 and TRBJ2-7, with D perhaps matching TRBD1 or TRBD2 (5 bases each). Trimming cost V 0 bases and J 4 bases, with 19 bases left between them. The V gene's germline CDR1 is LNHNV and CDR2 YYDKDF (reference sequence). This CDR3 is 17 amino acids long. The CDR3 DNA is TGTGCCACCAGCAGAGATAGGAATTTCGGGGCCCCATACGAGCAGTACTTC. It yields the protein CATSRDRNFGAPYEQYF.

This clonotype was found once. The chain couples TRBV5-5 to TRBJ1-2; D not resolved. The CDR3 has 17 residues. The V and J ends lost 0 bases and 1 base respectively, with 16 bases between them. CDR1 and CDR2 (germline): SGHKS, YYEKEE (reference sequence). The CDR3 loop reads CASSLAESDRLNYGYTF. The CDR3, as DNA: TGTGCCAGCAGCTTGGCCGAAAGTGATAGACTTAACTATGGCTACACCTTC.

This clonotype was seen more than once but under ten times. V is TRBV19 and J is TRBJ2-1, with D unresolved. Germline loops: CDR1 LNHDA, CDR2 SQIVND (reference sequence). CDR3 length equals 14 residues. The V gene lost 3 bases and the J gene lost 3 bases, with 9 bases spanning the gap. In DNA form, the CDR3 reads TGTGCCAGTAGTATGAGGCAGGTCTACAATGAGCAGTTCTTC. This codes for CASSMRQVYNEQFF.

This clonotype was observed many times. The chain couples TRBV28 to TRBJ2-7, with a possible D match to TRBD2 (6 bases). CDR3 length equals 14 residues. CDR1 is MDHEN, CDR2 SYDVKM, per germline. V was trimmed by 1 base and J by 5 bases, leaving 12 bases between them. The CDR3 DNA sequence: TGTGCCAGCAGTTTATCTGGAGGGCCTGACGAGCAGTACTTC. Translated: CASSLSGGPDEQYF.

Only a few counts were recorded for this clonotype. This chain joins TRBV11-2 and TRBJ1-6; D perhaps matches TRBD1 (6 bases). V lost 2 bases, J lost 12 bases, and 20 bases lay in between. Germline CDR1 and CDR2: SGHAT and FQNNGV. CDR3 length equals 16 residues. CDR3 nucleotides: TGTGCCAGCAGCTTAAGTCCAGGAGGACGGGGACAACCCCTCCACTTT. Protein product: CASSLSPGGRGQPLHF. Drawing the rest from reference TRBV11-2 and TRBJ1-6, the complete variable domain is EAGVAQSPRYKIIEKRQSVAFWCNPISGHATLYWYQQILGQGPKLLIQFQNNGVVDDSQLPKDRFSAERLKGVDSTLKIQPAKLEDSAVYLCASSLSPGGRGQPLHFGNGTRLTVT.

Concerning this clonotype itself: The CDR3 end shows no conserved phenylalanine or tryptophan, and so a read error is likely. V usage is TRBV27 and J usage is TRBJ2-7, with 11 bases lining up with TRBD2. Germline loops: CDR1 MNHEY, CDR2 SMNVEV (reference sequence). The CDR3 consists of 15 residues. J lost 3 bases, V lost 5 bases, and 6 bases had no gene match. The CDR3 DNA sequence: TGTGCCAGCAGTCTGGGACTAGCGGCTTTCTACGAGCAGTACCTC. This translates into CASSLGLAAFYEQYL.

This clonotype showed up many times. The gene calls are TRBV7-9 and TRBJ2-5; TRBD1 aligns across 9 bases. The germline V gene encodes CDR1 SEHNR and CDR2 FQNEAQ (reference sequence). J gave up 3 bases and V 3 bases, and 2 bases lay outside the gene matches. CDR3 length equals 14 residues. CDR3 sequence: CASSLGDREETQYF. In DNA, the CDR3 is TGTGCCAGCAGCTTGGGGGACAGGGAAGAGACCCAGTACTTC. The full variable domain, its missing parts supplied by reference TRBV7-9 and TRBJ2-5, is DTGVSQNPRHKITKRGQNVTFRCDPISEHNRLYWYRQTLGQGPEFLTYFQNEAQLEKSRLLSDRFSAERPKGSFSTLEIQRTEQGDSAMYLCASSLGDREETQYFGPGTRLLVL.

In its sample, this clonotype was seen a few times. The chain carries TRBV13 and TRBJ2-3, with 7 bases matching TRBD1. This CDR3 has 14 amino acids. The V gene end was trimmed by 5 bases and the J gene end by 9 bases; junction bases not matched to a gene: 11. Germline loops: CDR1 PRHDT, CDR2 FYEKMQ (reference sequence). The CDR3 loop is CASSRRQGLWTQYF. In DNA form, the CDR3 reads TGTGCCAGCAGCCGGCGACAGGGCCTTTGGACGCAGTATTTT.

Only a few counts were recorded for this clonotype. This chain uses TRBV2 with TRBJ1-1; no definite D call. This CDR3 is built from 13 residues. Per the germline V gene, CDR1 is SNHLY and CDR2 is FYNNEI. V lost 6 bases and J 4 bases, leaving 12 bases between the germline ends. CDR3 residues: CASSVSEVTEAFF. CDR3 bases: TGTGCCAGCAGCGTCTCAGAGGTCACTGAAGCTTTCTTT.

This clonotype was detected only a few times. This CDR3 reads CASSDPWTGKDEKLFF. The CDR3 DNA reads as TGTGCCAGCAGTGACCCTTGGACAGGGAAGGATGAAAAACTGTTTTTT. The rearrangement joins TRBV2 to TRBJ1-4; TRBD1 matches at 8 bases. The CDR3 contains 16 residues. The V gene end was trimmed by 3 bases and the J gene end by 6 bases; junction bases not matched to a gene: 9. Germline loops: CDR1 SNHLY, CDR2 FYNNEI.

This sequence joins TRBV2 and TRBJ1-6; a weak D match, TRBD1 (5 bases). Trimming shortened V by 8 bases and J by 3 bases, and 14 bases separated the two germline ends. The CDR3 has 15 amino acids. Germline-derived CDR1 and CDR2 are SNHLY and FYNNEI. The CDR3 DNA sequence: TGTGCCAGCGAGGACGGGGGACGCTATAATTCACCCCTCCACTTT. Protein: CASEDGGRYNSPLHF.

In this sample, this clonotype turned up many times. The V and J genes are TRBV28 and TRBJ2-5; D is undetermined. The CDR3 extends over 14 amino acids. Germline CDR1 reads MDHEN; CDR2 reads SYDVKM. Trimming removed 3 bases at V and 1 base at J, with 9 bases between. CDR3 DNA sequence: TGTGCCAGCAGTTTGGCCCAGACCCAAGAGACCCAGTACTTC. It translates to CASSLAQTQETQYF.

This clonotype was counted a few times. V and J are TRBV10-3 and TRBJ2-2; 12 bases match TRBD1. Germline CDR1 and CDR2: ENHRY and SYGVKD. The V gene end was trimmed by 9 bases and the J gene end by 6 bases; junction bases not matched to a gene: 17. The CDR3 is 18 residues long. In DNA, the CDR3 is TGTGCCATGGCCGGGACAGGGGGCCGAGGTGTTCGAGCCGGGGAGCTGTTTTTT. Protein product: CAMAGTGGRGVRAGELFF.

The V and J genes are TRBV14 and TRBJ2-1; the match to TRBD2 covers 7 bases. Germline V gene lookup returns CDR1 SGHDN and CDR2 FVKESK. CDR3 length: 14 residues. Trimming removed 0 bases from V and 9 bases from J; junction bases left unmatched: 5. The CDR3 loop reads CASSQDRGVREQFF. The CDR3 DNA reads as TGTGCCAGCAGCCAAGATCGGGGGGTTCGTGAGCAGTTCTTC.

At least ten counts were recorded for this clonotype. This chain uses TRBV27 with TRBJ2-3; D ambiguous. The germline CDR1 and CDR2 sequences are MNHEY and SMNVEV (reference sequence). V lost 3 bases, J lost 5 bases, and 9 bases lay in between. CDR3 length equals 13 residues. The CDR3 reads CASSFSYRDTQYF. The CDR3 bases are TGTGCCAGCAGTTTTAGCTATAGAGATACGCAGTATTTT.

This clonotype was counted ten times or more. The V and J genes are TRBV30 and TRBJ1-2; 8 bases agree with TRBD1. The CDR3 has 13 amino acids. Germline V gives CDR1 GTSNPN, CDR2 SVGIG (reference sequence). V dropped 2 bases and J dropped 8; count of bases not matched to a gene: 7. The CDR3 region has the DNA TGTGCCTGGAGTCCCGACAGGGGTCGAGGCTACACCTTC. Residues: CAWSPDRGRGYTF.

This clonotype was found a few times. The CDR3: CASSLRRVTDGQFF. The DNA of the CDR3 is TGTGCCAGCAGCTTAAGGAGGGTGACAGACGGGCAGTTCTTC. V is TRBV7-8 and J is TRBJ2-1; D might be TRBD2 (6 bases). V was cut by 2 bases and J by 12 bases, with 17 bases left in between. This CDR3 region has 14 residues. CDR1 SGHVS and CDR2 FQNEAQ come from the germline V gene.

There are many counts of this clonotype. The chain is built from TRBV7-2 and TRBJ2-2, with TRBD1 identical over 7 bases. Germline lookup yields CDR1 SGHTA and CDR2 FQGNSA. V lost 5 bases and J lost 1; bases outside the gene matches: 4. The CDR3 length is 15 residues. CDR3 amino acids: CASSPGGQNTGELFF. CDR3 DNA sequence: TGTGCCAGCAGCCCAGGGGGACAGAACACCGGGGAGCTGTTTTTT.

This clonotype was detected a few times. This chain joins TRBV7-3 and TRBJ2-1; D is possibly TRBD1 (5 bases). The CDR3 totals 17 residues. Germline V lookup: CDR1 SGHTA, CDR2 FQGTGA. With 0 bases removed from V and 7 bases from J, the gap between germline ends came to 19 bases. CDR3 DNA: TGTGCCAGCAGCTTAACCCCCCCGGACACCCTAATTAATGAGCAGTTCTTC. It translates to CASSLTPPDTLINEQFF. Looking up the rest from reference TRBV7-3 and TRBJ2-1 gives the full variable domain: GAGVSQTPSNKVTEKGKYVELRCDPISGHTALYWYRQSLGQGPEFLIYFQGTGAADDSGLPNDRFFAVRPEGSVSTLKIQRTERGDSAVYLCASSLTPPDTLINEQFFGPGTRLTVL.